The following is a T cell receptor beta chain sequence with its context. Its target is not known. CDR3 regions of TCR beta were amplified from RNA transcripts. A first-round RT-PCR used HTBI primers, followed by a second-round multiplex PCR. TCRdb independently ran MiXCR on the multiplex PCR reads; one entry per CDR3 protein. This table has some 240,000 distinct CDR3 sequences, around 50% appearing once. V dropped 3 bases and J dropped 7 bases, with 12 bases sitting between them. Germline V CDR1 and CDR2: SQVTM, ANQGSEA. CDR3 length: 12 amino acids. Lactation, pregnancy, uncontrolled infections and other autoimmune diseases were all grounds for excluding patients. This sample was taken from a study of Graves' ophthalmopathy and Graves' hyperthyroidism. Overall study findings and caveats: In blood appeared most of the expanded thyroid clonotypes whose frequency exceeded 0.001.

This receptor was identified in an adult man with Graves' ophthalmopathy. Sequencing input: peripheral blood. The V call is TRBV29-1, the J call TRBJ1-2; D perhaps matches TRBD1 (5 bases). DNA of the CDR3: TGCAGCGTTGAGGGACCCGCTTCTGGCTACACCTTC. The encoded protein is CSVEGPASGYTF.